The table lists the clone carrying this T cell receptor (beta chain) with a count of one. Its target is unknown. The sample originates from a study of cytomegalovirus exposure and HLA in healthy donors. General study findings and limits: Reportedly, TCR beta sequences accurately predicted HLA-A and HLA-B alleles in most subjects. A missense variant in DCLRE1C was later tied to TCR beta V- and J-gene trimming.

Researchers ran the PCR with 60 Vbeta and 13 Jbeta primers. Clones were sequenced by immunoSEQ multiplex PCR, and TCRdb holds only the in-frame ones, with some missing. The profile shows some 160,000 clones, less than 90% of them singletons. Likely unrecorded immune exposures existed in these nominally healthy donors. CDR1 is MNHEY, CDR2 SMNVEV, per germline (reference sequence). Trimming took 6 bases from V and 0 from J, leaving 17 bases between them. CDR3 length equals 17 residues. Sequencing used PBMCs. This TCR was recovered from a man between 18 and 35 years old in good health and CMV-seronegative. The genes are TRBV27 and TRBJ1-4, with D possibly TRBD1 on 5 matching bases. DNA of the CDR3: TGTGCCAGCAGCCCTCTTTCCAGGGCCTCAACTAATGAAAAACTGTTTTTT. Residues: CASSPLSRASTNEKLFF.